The next 22 T cell receptor beta chains were all read from a single sample in a study of T cells in Graves' hyperthyroidism and ophthalmopathy. Authors of the study amplified TCR beta CDR3 regions from RNA transcripts. With the HTBI primer set, the TCR CDR3 went through a first round of RT-PCR. TCRdb re-called the multiplex PCR reads with MiXCR, one entry per CDR3 protein. The repertoire holds hundreds of thousands of distinct CDR3 sequences, with around 13% as singletons. The sample consisted of blood. The receptors originated from a woman between 50 and 59 years old with Graves' ophthalmopathy.

This clonotype was seen more than once but under ten times. CDR3 sequence: CASSVTGQSYEQYF. In nucleotides, the CDR3 is TGTGCCAGCAGCGTAACGGGACAGTCCTACGAGCAGTACTTC. The chain recombines TRBV9 with TRBJ2-7; TRBD1 agrees at 7 bases. Per germline, CDR1 SGDLS and CDR2 YYNGEE. The CDR3 totals 14 residues. Trimming cost V 1 base and J 1 base; bases outside gene matches: 2.

This clonotype was observed a few times. The chain carries TRBV6-2 or TRBV6-3 and TRBJ2-2; 7 positions agree with TRBD1. Looked up from germline, CDR1 is MNHEY and CDR2 is SVGEGT. The CDR3 totals 17 residues. Losses at the gene ends were 5 bases for V and 4 bases for J; bases not matched to a gene: 13. The CDR3 sequence is CASSPVVGRGSTGELFF. The DNA for the CDR3 is TGTGCCAGCAGTCCCGTTGTGGGCAGGGGGTCCACCGGGGAGCTGTTTTTT.

This clonotype was counted a few times. This chain links TRBV5-5 with TRBJ2-5; TRBD1 matches 8 bases. Germline trimming cut 0 bases from V and 5 bases from J; bases unmatched to any gene: 9. The CDR3 is 16 residues long. Germline assignment: CDR1 SGHKS and CDR2 YYEKEE (reference sequence). The CDR3: CASSLGDPNRGETQYF. CDR3 bases: TGTGCCAGCAGCTTGGGAGACCCAAACAGGGGGGAGACCCAGTACTTC.

This clonotype was counted many times. The rearrangement joins TRBV7-9 to TRBJ2-1, with 9 bases matching TRBD2. Trimming cost V 1 base and J 9 bases; bases outside gene matches: 10. There are 16 residues in the CDR3. In germline, CDR1 is SEHNR, CDR2 FQNEAQ (reference sequence). CDR3 sequence: CASSLVSAGGPGEQFF. The CDR3 nucleotides are TGTGCCAGCAGCTTAGTGTCGGCGGGAGGGCCGGGTGAGCAGTTCTTC.

This chain uses TRBV14 with TRBJ2-1; tentatively, D is TRBD1 (5 bases). Trimming took off 1 base at V and 7 bases at J, with 11 bases between the two ends. The CDR3 consists of 14 residues. Looked up from germline, CDR1 is SGHDN and CDR2 is FVKESK. The CDR3 spells CASSQGRKGNEQFF. CDR3 in DNA: TGTGCCAGCAGCCAAGGAAGGAAGGGGAATGAGCAGTTCTTC.

The sample holds many counts of this clonotype. The chain links TRBV6-2 or TRBV6-3 to TRBJ2-7; no definite D call. The CDR3 covers 16 residues. V was shortened by 4 bases and J by 0 bases, with 16 bases between the two germline ends. CDR1 and CDR2 (germline): MNHEY, SVGEGT. The CDR3 here is CASSSPVVGLSYEQYF. CDR3 DNA: TGTGCCAGCAGTTCCCCCGTCGTCGGGCTCTCCTACGAGCAGTACTTC.

The chain carries TRBV20-1 and TRBJ2-7, with TRBD2 identical over 12 bases. Per the germline V gene, CDR1 is DFQATT and CDR2 is SNEGSKA (reference sequence). This CDR3 region has 13 residues. The J segment lost 5 bases and the V segment lost 8 bases, leaving 7 bases of the junction unmatched. Here the CDR3 DNA reads TGCAGTACTACTAGCGGGAGGAATAACGAGCAGTACTTC. As protein: CSTTSGRNNEQYF.

V gene TRBV10-3 combines with J gene TRBJ2-1; weak D call: TRBD2 (5 bases). The germline gives CDR1 ENHRY, CDR2 SYGVKD. CDR3 length equals 14 residues. V was shortened by 10 bases and J by 7 bases, with 20 bases between the two germline ends. CDR3 amino acids: CATLANAAGNEQFF. For the CDR3, the DNA is TGTGCCACTTTAGCGAACGCCGCGGGTAATGAGCAGTTCTTC.

This clonotype was observed a handful of times. This chain connects TRBV25-1 to TRBJ2-7; 10 nucleotides line up with TRBD1. The germline CDR1 and CDR2 sequences are MGHDK and SYGVNS. This CDR3 is 16 amino acids long. V shed 10 bases, J shed 5 bases, and the junction held 17 bases outside the gene matches. The CDR3 DNA is TGTGCCACTACAAATTCCGGGACAGGGGTTGGTGACGAGCAGTACTTC. Residues: CATTNSGTGVGDEQYF.

A remark on this clonotype: A read error is possible here, since a much larger clone lies one base away. This chain links TRBV7-9 with TRBJ2-3; 8 nucleotides match TRBD1. The CDR3 is 13 residues long. Germline CDR1 and CDR2: SEHNR and FQNEAQ (reference sequence). In DNA form, the CDR3 reads TGTGCCAGCAGCTTCCAGGGGACAGGTACGCAGTATTTT. This sequence encodes CASSFQGTGTQYF.

In this sample, this clonotype turned up many times. CDR3 coding DNA: TGTGCCAGCTCACCATGGAGGGGGGAAGAGACCCAGTACTTC. Protein: CASSPWRGEETQYF. The V gene is TRBV18, the J gene TRBJ2-5; either TRBD1 or TRBD2 may supply D (6 bases each). The germline gives CDR1 KGHSH, CDR2 LQKENI. The ends were cut back, 2 bases at V and 3 bases at J, with 10 bases in the middle. The CDR3 contains 14 residues.

This clonotype has just one count. A much more abundant neighbour one base away suggests this may be a read error. V gene TRBV7-2 combines with J gene TRBJ2-2, with 8 nucleotides matching TRBD2. The V gene end was trimmed by 5 bases and the J gene end by 5 bases; junction bases not matched to a gene: 10. The CDR3 contains 16 residues. Germline values: CDR1 SGHTA, CDR2 FQGNSA. DNA for the CDR3: TGTGCCAGCAGCCTCACAGGACTAGCACCAACCGGGGAGCTGTTTTTT. It specifies CASSLTGLAPTGELFF.

This clonotype was seen only a few times. The chain employs TRBV10-2 and TRBJ2-2; 11 bases map to TRBD2. The germline V gene has CDR1 WSHSY and CDR2 SAAADI. Trimming took 8 bases from V and 0 from J; bases not matched to a gene: 5. CDR3 length: 16 amino acids. The CDR3, as DNA: TGCGCCAGCTATAGCGGGAGGGCCGCGAACACCGGGGAGCTGTTTTTT. It translates to CASYSGRAANTGELFF.

The chain couples TRBV19 to TRBJ1-5; D is uncertain. V was trimmed by 0 bases and J by 8 bases, leaving 11 bases between them. Germline V gene data show CDR1 as LNHDA and CDR2 as SQIVND (reference sequence). CDR3 length equals 14 residues. CDR3 DNA sequence: TGTGCCAGTAGTATAGAGCGTGTCCTGGAGCCCCAGCATTTT. Residues: CASSIERVLEPQHF.

Ten or more counts support this clonotype. This sequence joins TRBV3-1 and TRBJ2-5; 7 positions agree with TRBD2. V was pared by 4 bases and J by 8 bases, with 13 bases of the junction left unmatched. This CDR3 is built from 15 residues. CDR1 and CDR2 (germline): LGHDT, YNNKEL (reference sequence). The CDR3 bases are TGTGCCAGCAGCCGAACTAGCGTAGCAAGAGTAACCCAGTACTTC. This translates into CASSRTSVARVTQYF.

This rearrangement joins TRBV20-1 to TRBJ2-1; 11 nucleotides line up with TRBD2. The length of the CDR3 is 15 residues. V lost 2 bases, J lost 4 bases, and 4 bases stayed unmatched. CDR1 is DFQATT, CDR2 SNEGSKA, per germline (reference sequence). The CDR3 DNA sequence: TGCAGTGCTAGATCCGGGACTAGCGGTTACAATGAGCAGTTCTTC. Protein: CSARSGTSGYNEQFF.

This clonotype was counted many times. The genes are TRBV5-1 and TRBJ2-1; TRBD2 matches 13 bases. The CDR3 extends over 15 amino acids. The ends lost 3 bases at V and 8 bases at J; junction bases unmatched: 5. Germline CDR1 SGHRS, CDR2 YFSETQ. The CDR3 loop reads CASSWTSGSFDEQFF. CDR3 sequence (DNA): TGCGCCAGCAGCTGGACTAGCGGGAGTTTCGATGAGCAGTTCTTC.

This clonotype was recorded many times. The chain recombines TRBV18 with TRBJ1-1; D gene uncertain. The CDR3 is 12 residues long. Per germline, CDR1 KGHSH and CDR2 LQKENI. V was shortened by 4 bases and J by 1 base, with 4 bases between the two germline ends. CDR3 protein: CASSRPNTEAFF. The CDR3 DNA is TGTGCCAGCTCACGCCCGAACACTGAAGCTTTCTTT.

In regard to this clonotype: Being one base from a much bigger clone, this may be a read error. The chain joins TRBV20-1 to TRBJ2-7, with TRBD2 identical over 9 bases. The trim removed 1 base at V and 2 bases at J, leaving 15 bases unmatched. Germline V gene data show CDR1 as DFQATT and CDR2 as SNEGSKA (reference sequence). The CDR3 runs 18 residues. The CDR3 sequence: CSARGRYSGRSRTYEQYF. The DNA for the CDR3 is TGCAGTGCTAGAGGTCGCTATAGCGGGAGAAGTAGAACCTACGAGCAGTACTTC.

This clonotype was seen a single time. Its ends do not fully match the called genes, so a read error is possible. The chain carries TRBV7-3 and TRBJ2-1; 9 positions match TRBD2. CDR3 length: 16 residues. The V gene's germline CDR1 is SGHTA and CDR2 FQGTGA. CDR3 protein: CASSLIAGVGYNEQFF. CDR3 DNA: TGTGCCAGCAGTTTAATAGCGGGAGTTGGCTACAATGAGCAGTTCTTC.

This clonotype appeared many times. The J gene is TRBJ1-1, the V gene TRBV7-9, with D perhaps matching TRBD1 (5 bases). Trimming took off 3 bases at V and 11 bases at J, with 16 bases between the two ends. The CDR3 is made up of 13 amino acids. Germline loops: CDR1 SEHNR, CDR2 FQNEAQ (reference sequence). The CDR3 loop is CASSFGPSRGAFF. CDR3 in DNA: TGTGCCAGCAGCTTCGGTCCTTCCCGGGGGGCTTTCTTT.

J is TRBJ2-1 and V is TRBV24-1, with D possibly being TRBD2 (7 bases). Trimming stripped 3 bases from V and 6 bases from J, with 17 bases between. Germline assignment: CDR1 KGHDR and CDR2 SFDVKD. The length of the CDR3 is 16 residues. CDR3 coding DNA: TGTGCCACCAGTGATGGGGGGGGGGCGCAGGCCAATGAGCAGTTCTTC. Protein product: CATSDGGGAQANEQFF.